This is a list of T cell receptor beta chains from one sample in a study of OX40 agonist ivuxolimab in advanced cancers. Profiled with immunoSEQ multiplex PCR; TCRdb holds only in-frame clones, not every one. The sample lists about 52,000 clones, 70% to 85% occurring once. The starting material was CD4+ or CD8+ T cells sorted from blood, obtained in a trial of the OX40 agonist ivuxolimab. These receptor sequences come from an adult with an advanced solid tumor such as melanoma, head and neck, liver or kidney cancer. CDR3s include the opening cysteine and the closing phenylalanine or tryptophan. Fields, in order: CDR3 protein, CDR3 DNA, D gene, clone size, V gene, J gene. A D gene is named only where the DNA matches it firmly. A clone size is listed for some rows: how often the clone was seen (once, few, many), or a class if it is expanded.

cdr3_aa: CASSFVRGSGELFF
cdr3_nt: TGTGCCAGCAGTTTCGTCCGGGGGTCCGGGGAGCTGTTTTTT
d_call: NA
clone_size: NA
v_call: TRBV28
j_call: TRBJ2-2

cdr3_aa: CSVGTGGYTF
cdr3_nt: TGCAGCGTTGGAACAGGGGGCTACACCTTC
d_call: NA
clone_size: NA
v_call: TRBV29-1
j_call: TRBJ1-2

cdr3_aa: CASSLTPGVGYEQYF
cdr3_nt: TGTGCCAGCAGCTTAACGCCAGGGGTTGGCTACGAGCAGTACTTC
d_call: NA
clone_size: NA
v_call: TRBV7-3
j_call: TRBJ2-7

cdr3_aa: CAWRGFMNTEAFF
cdr3_nt: TGTGCCTGGAGAGGGTTCATGAACACTGAAGCTTTCTTT
d_call: NA
clone_size: few
v_call: TRBV30
j_call: TRBJ1-1

cdr3_aa: CASSLASGGLGNEQFF
cdr3_nt: TGTGCCAGCAGCTTAGCTAGCGGGGGGCTTGGGAATGAGCAGTTCTTC
d_call: TRBD2
clone_size: few
v_call: TRBV7-2
j_call: TRBJ2-1

cdr3_aa: CASRIGGYEQYF
cdr3_nt: TGTGCCAGCAGGATCGGGGGGTACGAGCAGTACTTC
d_call: TRBD2
clone_size: NA
v_call: TRBV2
j_call: TRBJ2-7

cdr3_aa: CASSANSPLHF
cdr3_nt: TGTGCCAGCAGCGCGAATTCACCCCTCCACTTT
d_call: NA
clone_size: NA
v_call: TRBV6-1
j_call: TRBJ1-6

cdr3_aa: CASSLGSTGGQAVYTF
cdr3_nt: TGTGCCAGCAGCTTGGGATCGACAGGGGGCCAGGCGGTCTACACCTTC
d_call: TRBD1
clone_size: once
v_call: TRBV5-4
j_call: TRBJ1-2

cdr3_aa: CSVAGGRTDTQYF
cdr3_nt: TGCAGCGTTGCTGGGGGGCGGACAGATACGCAGTATTTT
d_call: NA
clone_size: NA
v_call: TRBV29-1
j_call: TRBJ2-3

cdr3_aa: CASSFTGETQYF
cdr3_nt: TGTGCCAGCAGCTTTACAGGAGAGACCCAGTACTTC
d_call: NA
clone_size: NA
v_call: TRBV7-9
j_call: TRBJ2-5

cdr3_aa: CASRQQGLSGNTIYF
cdr3_nt: TGTGCCAGTAGACAACAGGGGCTCTCTGGAAACACCATATATTTT
d_call: TRBD1
clone_size: NA
v_call: TRBV19
j_call: TRBJ1-3

cdr3_aa: CASSRSGQGRETQYF
cdr3_nt: TGCGCCAGCAGCCGATCGGGACAGGGAAGAGAGACCCAGTACTTC
d_call: TRBD1
clone_size: NA
v_call: TRBV4-3
j_call: TRBJ2-5

cdr3_aa: CASSSVGHPQYF
cdr3_nt: TGTGCCAGCAGCTCCGTGGGACACCCGCAGTATTTT
d_call: NA
clone_size: NA
v_call: TRBV7-2
j_call: TRBJ2-3

cdr3_aa: CATSREGGSASNSNQPQHF
cdr3_nt: TGTGCCACCAGCAGAGAAGGAGGTTCCGCTTCAAATAGCAATCAGCCCCAGCATTTT
d_call: NA
clone_size: NA
v_call: TRBV15
j_call: TRBJ1-5

cdr3_aa: CASSLGRGSGNTIYF
cdr3_nt: TGCGCCAGCAGCCTCGGACGGGGCTCTGGAAACACCATATATTTT
d_call: NA
clone_size: NA
v_call: TRBV5-1
j_call: TRBJ1-3

cdr3_aa: CASSHGLAGGQETQYF
cdr3_nt: TGTGCCAGCAGCCACGGACTAGCGGGTGGTCAAGAGACCCAGTACTTC
d_call: TRBD2
clone_size: NA
v_call: TRBV7-9
j_call: TRBJ2-5

cdr3_aa: CASSLYGGEGYTF
cdr3_nt: TGTGCCAGCAGCCTTTACGGGGGTGAGGGCTACACCTTC
d_call: NA
clone_size: NA
v_call: TRBV7-3
j_call: TRBJ1-2

cdr3_aa: CASSRTSGDYEQYF
cdr3_nt: TGTGCCAGCAGCAGGACTAGCGGGGACTACGAGCAGTACTTC
d_call: TRBD2
clone_size: NA
v_call: TRBV6-5
j_call: TRBJ2-7

cdr3_aa: CASSEGAVRAHF
cdr3_nt: TGTGCCAGCAGTGAAGGGGCCGTTCGGGCCCATTTT
d_call: NA
clone_size: once
v_call: TRBV6-1
j_call: TRBJ1-5

cdr3_aa: CASIQPWADGTEAFF
cdr3_nt: TGTGCCAGCATCCAGCCTTGGGCAGACGGCACTGAAGCTTTCTTT
d_call: NA
clone_size: NA
v_call: TRBV6-5
j_call: TRBJ1-1

cdr3_aa: CASSSGQGTEQFF
cdr3_nt: TGTGCCAGCAGTTCGGGACAGGGGACTGAGCAGTTCTTC
d_call: TRBD1
clone_size: NA
v_call: TRBV27
j_call: TRBJ2-1

cdr3_aa: CASSEAKGGRWYF
cdr3_nt: TGTGCCAGCAGTGAAGCCAAGGGGGGGAGATGGTACTTC
d_call: NA
clone_size: NA
v_call: TRBV2
j_call: TRBJ2-4

cdr3_aa: CASSAGQGDGELFF
cdr3_nt: TGTGCCAGCAGCGCGGGACAGGGGGACGGGGAGCTGTTTTTT
d_call: TRBD1
clone_size: NA
v_call: TRBV7-3
j_call: TRBJ2-2

cdr3_aa: CAWSVGSGEIDEQYF
cdr3_nt: TGTGCCTGGAGTGTGGGATCAGGGGAAATAGACGAGCAGTACTTC
d_call: NA
clone_size: NA
v_call: TRBV30
j_call: TRBJ2-7

cdr3_aa: CSVAGFGKNIQYF
cdr3_nt: TGCAGCGTTGCGGGATTTGGCAAAAACATTCAGTACTTC
d_call: NA
clone_size: NA
v_call: TRBV29-1
j_call: TRBJ2-4